The 2 T cell receptor beta chains presented below share a single source sample, sequenced in a study of T cell clonotyping in hematopoietic cell transplantation. Sequenced by immunoSEQ multiplex PCR; TCRdb stores in-frame clones only, minus some. This table holds 5,500 to 6,000 clones, 75% to 85% found once. The time point here: recipient sample about 28 days before transplant, after cytoreduction. The source was peripheral blood mononuclear cells, collected before stem cell transplant. The receptors here all came from a woman aged 45-59 years with acute myeloid leukemia. Some clones in this sample may be carry-over from other donors' samples.

V usage is TRBV19 and J usage is TRBJ2-7; D is unresolved. V lost 1 base, J lost 3 bases, and 10 bases lay in between. CDR1 and CDR2 (germline): LNHDA, SQIVND (reference sequence). The CDR3 has 14 amino acids. This CDR3 reads CASSIGLVLYEQYF. CDR3 DNA: TGTGCCAGTAGTATAGGTCTAGTTCTCTACGAGCAGTACTTC.

With regard to this clone: The sample has other DNA sequences that encode this CDR3 too. The chain carries TRBV2 and TRBJ2-3; D could derive from TRBD1 or TRBD2 (5 bases each). CDR1 is SNHLY, CDR2 FYNNEI, per germline. Trimming removed 6 bases at V and 2 bases at J, with 9 bases between. CDR3 length: 13 amino acids. The CDR3 sequence is CASSGTSTDTQYF. In DNA form, the CDR3 reads TGTGCCAGCAGCGGGACCTCCACAGATACGCAGTATTTT.